This TCR beta chain was sequenced for a study of blood T cells in healthy people across ages. A second PCR, run for roughly 7 to 11 cycles, used a sample-barcoded 5' primer plus a J-beta primer mix. TCRdb reprocessed the 5' RACE reads via MiXCR and lists one record per CDR3 protein. This table holds just under 550,000 distinct CDR3 sequences, about 25% found once. Germline lookup yields CDR1 DFQATT and CDR2 SNEGSKA (reference sequence). V lost 0 bases, J lost 6 bases, and 3 bases lay in between. The CDR3 totals 11 residues. This same sample was also taken into another study, of T cells of mothers and their children. From that study: Sample barcodes and 2-4 random nucleotides were added by the M1S primer of the second PCR.

Sequenced material: blood. This clonotype originated in a boy between 10 and 17 years old in good health. This rearrangement joins TRBV20-1 to TRBJ2-1, with D uncertain. CDR3 nucleotides: TGCAGTGCTAGAGAGGTCAATGAGCAGTTCTTC. Translation: CSAREVNEQFF.